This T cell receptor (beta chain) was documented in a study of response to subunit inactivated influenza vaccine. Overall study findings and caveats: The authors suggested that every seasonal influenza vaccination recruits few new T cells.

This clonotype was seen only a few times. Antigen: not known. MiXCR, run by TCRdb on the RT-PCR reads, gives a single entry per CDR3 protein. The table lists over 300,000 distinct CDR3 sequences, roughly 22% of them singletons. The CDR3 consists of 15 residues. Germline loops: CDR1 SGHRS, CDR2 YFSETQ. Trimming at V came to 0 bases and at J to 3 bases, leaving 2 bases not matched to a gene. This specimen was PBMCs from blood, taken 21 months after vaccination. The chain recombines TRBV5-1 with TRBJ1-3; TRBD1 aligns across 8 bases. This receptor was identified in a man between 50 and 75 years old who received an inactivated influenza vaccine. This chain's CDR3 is CASSLGQGLGNTIYF. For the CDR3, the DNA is TGCGCCAGCAGCTTGGGACAGGGGCTTGGAAACACCATATATTTT.